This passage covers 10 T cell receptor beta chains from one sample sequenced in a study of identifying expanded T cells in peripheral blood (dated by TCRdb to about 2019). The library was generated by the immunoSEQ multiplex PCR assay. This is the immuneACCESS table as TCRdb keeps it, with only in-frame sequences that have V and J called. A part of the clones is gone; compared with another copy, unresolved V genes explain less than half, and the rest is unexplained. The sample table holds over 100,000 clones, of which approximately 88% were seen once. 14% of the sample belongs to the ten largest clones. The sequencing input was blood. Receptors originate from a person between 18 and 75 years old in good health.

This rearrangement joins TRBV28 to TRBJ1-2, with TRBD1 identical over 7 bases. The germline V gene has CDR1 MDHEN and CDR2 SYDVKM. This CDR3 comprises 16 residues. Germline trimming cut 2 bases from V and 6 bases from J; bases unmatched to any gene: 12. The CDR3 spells CASSLNGGQGEHGYTF. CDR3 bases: TGTGCCAGCAGTTTAAATGGTGGGCAGGGGGAGCATGGCTACACCTTC.

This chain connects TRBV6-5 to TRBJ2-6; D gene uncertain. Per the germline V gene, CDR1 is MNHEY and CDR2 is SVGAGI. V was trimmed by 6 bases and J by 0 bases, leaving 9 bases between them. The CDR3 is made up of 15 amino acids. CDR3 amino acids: CASRFRNSGANVLTF. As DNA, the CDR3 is TGTGCCAGCAGATTCAGGAACTCTGGGGCCAACGTCCTGACTTTC.

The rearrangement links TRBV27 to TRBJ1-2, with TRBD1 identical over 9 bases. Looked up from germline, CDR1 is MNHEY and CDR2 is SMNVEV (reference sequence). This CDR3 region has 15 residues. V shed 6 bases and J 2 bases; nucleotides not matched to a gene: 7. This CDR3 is CASRRTGGQNYGYTF. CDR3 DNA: TGTGCCAGCAGAAGAACAGGGGGCCAGAACTATGGCTACACCTTC.

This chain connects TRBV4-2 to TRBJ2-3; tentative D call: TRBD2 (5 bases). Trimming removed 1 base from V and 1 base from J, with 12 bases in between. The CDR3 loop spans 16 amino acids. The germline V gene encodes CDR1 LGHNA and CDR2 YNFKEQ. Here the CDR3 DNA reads TGTGCCAGCAGCCAAGGGCCTATGGAGGGCACAGATACGCAGTATTTT. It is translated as CASSQGPMEGTDTQYF.

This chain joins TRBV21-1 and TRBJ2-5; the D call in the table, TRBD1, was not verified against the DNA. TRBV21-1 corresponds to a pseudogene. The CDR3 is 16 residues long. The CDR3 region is CASSPRTDRVGETQYF. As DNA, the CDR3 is TGTGCCAGCAGCCCCCGTACGGACAGGGTGGGAGAGACCCAGTACTTC.

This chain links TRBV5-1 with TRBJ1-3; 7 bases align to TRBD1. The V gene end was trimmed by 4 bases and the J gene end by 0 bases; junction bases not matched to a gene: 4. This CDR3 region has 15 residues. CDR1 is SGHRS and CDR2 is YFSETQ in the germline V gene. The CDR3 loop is CASSPTGYSGNTIYF. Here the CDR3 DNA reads TGCGCCAGCAGCCCGACAGGGTACTCTGGAAACACCATATATTTT. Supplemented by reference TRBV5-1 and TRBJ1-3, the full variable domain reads KAGVTQTPRYLIKTRGQQVTLSCSPISGHRSVSWYQQTPGQGLQFLFEYFSETQRNKGNFPGRFSGRQFSNSRSEMNVSTLELGDSALYLCASSPTGYSGNTIYFGEGSWLTVV.

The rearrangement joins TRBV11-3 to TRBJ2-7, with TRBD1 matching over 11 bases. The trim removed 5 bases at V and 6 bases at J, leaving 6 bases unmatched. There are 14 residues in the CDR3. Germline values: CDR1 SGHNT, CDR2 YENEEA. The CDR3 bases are TGTGCCAGCAGCACAGGACAGGGGGCGGGCGAGCAGTACTTC. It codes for CASSTGQGAGEQYF.

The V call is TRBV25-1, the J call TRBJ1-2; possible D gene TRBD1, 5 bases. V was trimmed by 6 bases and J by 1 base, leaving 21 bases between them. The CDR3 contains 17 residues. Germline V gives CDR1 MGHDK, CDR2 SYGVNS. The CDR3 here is CASRPNPSGGRNYGYTF. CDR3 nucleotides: TGTGCCAGCAGACCTAATCCCAGCGGGGGACGTAACTATGGCTACACCTTC.

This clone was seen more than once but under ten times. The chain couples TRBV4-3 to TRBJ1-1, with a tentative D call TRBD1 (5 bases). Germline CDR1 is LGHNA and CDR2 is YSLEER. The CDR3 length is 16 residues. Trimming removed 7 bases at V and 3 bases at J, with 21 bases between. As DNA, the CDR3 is TGCGCCAGCAAAAAAGGGGCAGGAGATTATCACACTGAAGCTTTCTTT. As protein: CASKKGAGDYHTEAFF.

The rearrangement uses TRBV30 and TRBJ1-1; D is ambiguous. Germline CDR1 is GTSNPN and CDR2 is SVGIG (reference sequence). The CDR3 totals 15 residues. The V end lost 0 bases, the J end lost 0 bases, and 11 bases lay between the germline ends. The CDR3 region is CAWSVGGNMNTEAFF. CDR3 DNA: TGTGCCTGGAGTGTCGGCGGGAATATGAACACTGAAGCTTTCTTT.